The 10 T cell receptor beta chains below all came from one sample that was sequenced in a study of tumor-infiltrating lymphocytes in primary liver carcinoma. From unsorted bulk tissue weighing about 20-32 mg, DNA and RNA were co-extracted. Starting from roughly 540 ng of total RNA, TCR beta cDNA was produced with a primer in the constant region. Investigators got TCR beta libraries out of three nested multiplex PCR rounds, done with slightly modified ARM-PCR. PCR rounds one and two used TRBV1-TRBV30 forward primers with a C-beta reverse primer for 9 to 10 cycles each. From the multiplex PCR reads, TCRdb called clonotypes with MiXCR, one entry per CDR3 protein. The data hold 100,000 or so distinct CDR3 sequences, with approximately 71% observed a single time. The sequenced sample consisted of liver tumor tissue from sampling region 5. Subset of the sample: tumor region T5, tumor centre. The receptors originated from a woman between 55 and 75 years old with primary liver carcinoma and hepatitis B virus infection.

On this clonotype itself: At one boundary the junction diverges from the germline segment, which might be a read error. This chain links TRBV5-1 with TRBJ2-7; 9 bases align to TRBD1. The CDR3 length is 16 residues. Germline V lookup: CDR1 SGHRS, CDR2 YFSETQ. The CDR3 DNA sequence: TGCGTCAGCAGCTTGGATGGACAGGGGTTGGTCTACGATCAGTACTTC. Protein sequence: CVSSLDGQGLVYDQYF.

This clonotype was counted only a few times. The gene calls are TRBV7-3 and TRBJ2-1, with 7 positions matching TRBD2. Germline CDR1 reads SGHTA; CDR2 reads FQGTGA. The CDR3 is 15 amino acids. V was pared by 2 bases and J by 3 bases, with 4 bases of the junction left unmatched. This CDR3 reads CASSLSSGFYNEQFF. The CDR3 coding sequence is TGTGCCAGCAGCTTATCTAGCGGATTCTACAATGAGCAGTTCTTC.

About this clonotype itself: The germline gene is not matched at one end of the junction; a read error may be the cause. This chain uses TRBV5-4 with TRBJ2-3; D not resolved. CDR1 and CDR2 (germline): SGHNT, YYREEE (reference sequence). The CDR3 length is 13 residues. The CDR3 is CASSTPVIDTQYF. The CDR3 DNA reads as TGTGCCAGCAGCACCCCGGTCATCGATACGCAATATTTT.

Turning to this clonotype: A read error is likely, as this CDR3 ends without the conserved phenylalanine or tryptophan. The DNA is omitted, as the CDR3 cannot be located on it reliably, and the CDR3 follows TCRdb's listing. V is TRBV11-2 and J is TRBJ1-1. Germline CDR1 SGHAT, CDR2 FQNNGV. The CDR3 is made up of 16 amino acids, end residues included. This CDR3 reads CVSSFAKLGGDTEVFL.

Of note for this clonotype: This clone may be a read error of a much larger clone one base away. The CDR3: CASSEWAEASQLGETQYF. The CDR3 region has the DNA TGTGCCAGCAGTGAATGGGCCGAGGCCAGCCAGCTTGGGGAGACCCAGTACTTC. V is TRBV6-1 and J is TRBJ2-5; no reliable D call. The V gene's germline CDR1 is MNHNS and CDR2 SASEGT. The V and J ends lost 2 bases and 5 bases respectively, with 24 bases between them. The CDR3 runs to 18 residues.

This clonotype came up many times. For the CDR3, the DNA is TGTGCCACTCGTGGGCGGTTGAACACTGAAGCTTTCTTT. As protein: CATRGRLNTEAFF. The chain combines TRBV6-1 with TRBJ1-1; D gene uncertain. V dropped 10 bases and J dropped 0 bases, with 12 bases sitting between them. The germline gives CDR1 MNHNS, CDR2 SASEGT. There are 13 residues in the CDR3.

This clonotype was found many times. This chain uses TRBV12-3 or TRBV12-4 with TRBJ2-1; possibly TRBD1 for D (6 bases). The CDR3 is made up of 13 amino acids. Between the trimmed V and J ends, which lost 5 bases and 4 bases, there was a span of 9 bases. CDR3 in DNA: TGTGCCAGCAGTACCGGACAGTACAATGAGCAGTTCTTC. It yields the protein CASSTGQYNEQFF.

Turning to this clonotype: One end of the junction is discordant with germline, which a read error may explain. This chain's CDR3 is CTSKVQVNQPQHF. CDR3 in DNA: TGTACCAGCAAGGTGCAAGTCAATCAGCCCCAGCATTTT. The chain uses TRBV6-1 and TRBJ1-5; no firm D call. CDR1 MNHNS and CDR2 SASEGT come from the germline V gene. The CDR3 sequence is 13 residues long.

This chain connects TRBV6-2 or TRBV6-3 to TRBJ2-7; D call uncertain. Germline CDR1 is MNHEY and CDR2 is SVGEGT. The CDR3 has 13 residues. V was clipped by 7 bases and J by 6 bases, with 16 bases between them. The CDR3 protein is CASTMPPSCEQYF. The CDR3 DNA follows: TGTGCCAGCACGATGCCGCCGAGCTGCGAGCAGTACTTC.

To note about this clonotype: A much larger clone differs by one base, so this may be a read error. The CDR3 sequence: CTTRTPDTEAFF. The CDR3 bases are TGTACCACCCGGACACCCGACACTGAAGCTTTCTTT. This sequence joins TRBV12-3 or TRBV12-4 and TRBJ1-1; TRBD1 might be the D (5 bases). The length of the CDR3 is 12 residues.